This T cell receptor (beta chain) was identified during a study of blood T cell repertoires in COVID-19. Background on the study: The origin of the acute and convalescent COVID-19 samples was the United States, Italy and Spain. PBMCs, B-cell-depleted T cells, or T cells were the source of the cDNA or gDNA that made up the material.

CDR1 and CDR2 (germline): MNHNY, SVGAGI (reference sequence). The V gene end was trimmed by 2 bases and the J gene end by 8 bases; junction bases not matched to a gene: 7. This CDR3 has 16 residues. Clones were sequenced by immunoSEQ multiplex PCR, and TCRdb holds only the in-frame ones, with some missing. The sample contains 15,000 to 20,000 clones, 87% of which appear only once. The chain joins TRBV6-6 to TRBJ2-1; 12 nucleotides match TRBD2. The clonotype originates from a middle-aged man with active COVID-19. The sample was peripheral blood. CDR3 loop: CASSYPSGRASDEQFF. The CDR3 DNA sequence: TGTGCCAGCAGTTACCCTAGCGGGAGGGCCTCCGATGAGCAGTTCTTC.